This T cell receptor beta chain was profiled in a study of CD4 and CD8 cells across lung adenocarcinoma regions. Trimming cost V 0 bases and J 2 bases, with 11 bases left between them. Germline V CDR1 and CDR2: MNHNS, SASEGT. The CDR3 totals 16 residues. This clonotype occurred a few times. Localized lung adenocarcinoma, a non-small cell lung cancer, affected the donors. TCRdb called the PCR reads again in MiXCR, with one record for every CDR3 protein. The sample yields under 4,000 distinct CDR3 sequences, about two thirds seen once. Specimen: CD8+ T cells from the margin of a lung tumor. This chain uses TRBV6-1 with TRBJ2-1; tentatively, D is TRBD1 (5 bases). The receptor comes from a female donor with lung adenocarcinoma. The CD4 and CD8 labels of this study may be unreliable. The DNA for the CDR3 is TGTGCCAGCAGTGAAGCAGGGGATTACCCCTACAATGAGCAGTTCTTC. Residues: CASSEAGDYPYNEQFF.